The present entry profiles one T cell receptor beta chain with its context. Its antigen remains unknown. The record originates from a study of T cells in Graves' hyperthyroidism and ophthalmopathy. Study at large: The blood sample was taken at first diagnosis, before treatment began. Overall study findings and caveats: The majority of expanded thyroid clonotypes above 0.001 also appeared in blood.

Amplification targeted TCR beta CDR3 regions from RNA transcripts. TCR CDR3 regions were first amplified by RT-PCR with HTBI primers. TCRdb re-called the multiplex PCR reads through MiXCR, storing one row per CDR3 protein. This sample has more than 450,000 distinct CDR3 sequences, with 20% found just once. The CDR3 has 15 amino acids. CDR1 is SGHVS and CDR2 is FQNEAQ in the germline V gene. V was clipped by 3 bases and J by 1 base, with 10 bases between them. Patients affected by ophthalmopathy presented a Clinical Activity Score of at least 3, a NOSPECS grade of at least 4, and disease duration below 3 months.

The sample comprised blood. The chain carries TRBV7-8 and TRBJ2-4; TRBD2 is a possible D gene (6 bases). This clonotype originated in a man aged 40-49 years with Graves' ophthalmopathy. The CDR3 spells CASSLVREAKNIQYF. As DNA, the CDR3 is TGTGCCAGCAGCTTGGTACGGGAGGCCAAAAACATTCAGTACTTC.